The 7 T cell receptor beta chains below were found in one sample sequenced in a study of cytotoxic CD8 clonotypes in ibrutinib-treated CLL. The repertoire was sequenced with immunoSEQ multiplex PCR; TCRdb's copy has only in-frame clones and lacks some. The profile shows some 30,000 clones, 76% of them singletons. This material consisted of PBMCs, taken after 36 months of ibrutinib treatment. The receptors here all came from a human donor with chronic lymphocytic leukemia.

The chain couples TRBV19 to TRBJ1-6; D gene uncertain. In germline, CDR1 is LNHDA, CDR2 SQIVND (reference sequence). CDR3 length equals 14 residues. With 5 bases removed from V and 7 bases from J, the gap between germline ends came to 12 bases. The CDR3, as DNA: TGTGCCAGTAGTTGGGGAACCGCGAATTCACCCCTCCACTTT. Translated, it gives CASSWGTANSPLHF.

The V call is TRBV10-3, the J call TRBJ2-3; D ambiguous. The CDR3 is 13 residues long. V lost 10 bases and J lost 0, with 11 bases in between. Germline CDR1 and CDR2: ENHRY and SYGVKD. Here the CDR3 DNA reads TGTGCCACCCGAGTGGGGAGCACAGATACGCAGTATTTT. Translated: CATRVGSTDTQYF.

This clone has just a few counts. This chain joins TRBV4-1 and TRBJ2-1; possible D gene TRBD1, 6 bases. Germline CDR1 MGHRA, CDR2 YSYEKL. V lost 3 bases and J 7 bases, leaving 25 bases between the germline ends. The CDR3 totals 18 residues. The CDR3 sequence is CASSQTGLDPPINNEQFF. The CDR3 DNA reads as TGCGCCAGCAGCCAGACAGGCTTGGACCCCCCCATCAATAATGAGCAGTTCTTC.

The V and J genes are TRBV20-1 and TRBJ2-7; D unclear. CDR3 length equals 11 residues. CDR1 and CDR2 from the germline V gene are DFQATT and SNEGSKA (reference sequence). Trimming stripped 4 bases from V and 3 bases from J, with 7 bases between. CDR3 loop: CSAKGSYEQYF. In DNA form, the CDR3 reads TGCAGTGCTAAAGGAAGCTACGAGCAGTACTTC.

This chain uses TRBV6-5 with TRBJ1-1, with D unclear. Germline V gene sequence: CDR1 MNHEY, CDR2 SVGAGI. V lost 8 bases and J lost 5, with 18 bases in between. The CDR3 loop spans 14 amino acids. CDR3: CASCPMGRWTEAFF. In nucleotides, the CDR3 is TGTGCCAGCTGTCCTATGGGGAGATGGACTGAAGCTTTCTTT.

This chain joins TRBV19 and TRBJ1-5, with D perhaps matching TRBD1 (6 bases). Germline lookup yields CDR1 LNHDA and CDR2 SQIVND (reference sequence). Between the trimmed V and J ends, which lost 0 bases and 6 bases, there was a span of 12 bases. The CDR3 covers 15 residues. The CDR3 here is CASSIEGARGQPQHF. The CDR3 region has the DNA TGTGCCAGTAGTATAGAGGGGGCTAGGGGTCAGCCCCAGCATTTT.

DNA for the CDR3: TGTGCCAGCAGGACAGGGACCCACTATGGCTACACCTTC. Translating it yields CASRTGTHYGYTF. J is TRBJ1-2 and V is TRBV6-1, with 7 positions matching TRBD1. Germline CDR1 reads MNHNS; CDR2 reads SASEGT. The CDR3 spans 13 residues. The V and J ends lost 6 bases and 3 bases, in that order; junction bases with no gene match: 4.